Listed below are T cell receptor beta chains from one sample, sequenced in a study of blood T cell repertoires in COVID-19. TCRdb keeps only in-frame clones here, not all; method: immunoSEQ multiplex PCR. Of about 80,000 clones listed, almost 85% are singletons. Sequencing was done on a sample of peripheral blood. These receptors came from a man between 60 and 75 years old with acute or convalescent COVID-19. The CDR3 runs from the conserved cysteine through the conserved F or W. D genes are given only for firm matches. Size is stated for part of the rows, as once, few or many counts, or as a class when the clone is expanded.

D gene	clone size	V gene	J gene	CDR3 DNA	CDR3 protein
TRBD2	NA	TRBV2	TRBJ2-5	TGTGCCAGCAGTGAAGCAGGACTAGCGGGGGGTCAAGAGACCCAGTACTTC	CASSEAGLAGGQETQYF
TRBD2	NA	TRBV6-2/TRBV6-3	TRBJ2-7	TGTGCCAGCAGTACCCCTAGGGCTAGCGGGTACGAGCAGTACTTC	CASSTPRASGYEQYF
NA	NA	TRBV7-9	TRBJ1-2	TGTGCCAGCAGCCTAAGGGGTGGCTATGGCTACACCTTC	CASSLRGGYGYTF
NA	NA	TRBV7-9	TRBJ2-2	TGTGCCAGCGGCCGAAATACCGGGGAGCTGTTTTTT	CASGRNTGELFF
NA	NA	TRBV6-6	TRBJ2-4	TGTGCCAGCACCTTAGGGGGCATTCAGTACTTC	CASTLGGIQYF
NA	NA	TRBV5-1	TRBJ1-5	TGCGCCAGCAGCCCGAGTAGCAATCAGCCCCAGCATTTT	CASSPSSNQPQHF
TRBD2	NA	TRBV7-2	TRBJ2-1	TGTGCCAGCCTTTGGGGCGGGGGGAATGAGCAGTTCTTC	CASLWGGGNEQFF
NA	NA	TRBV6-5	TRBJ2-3	TGTGCCAGCAGTTACTCCATCGGGGGTTTGCCAGATACGCAGTATTTT	CASSYSIGGLPDTQYF
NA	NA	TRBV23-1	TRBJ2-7	TGCGCCAGCAGACCACAGTACCGCTCCTACGAGCAGTACTTC	CASRPQYRSYEQYF
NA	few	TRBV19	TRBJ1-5	TGTGCCGTAACCCCCGGGGCAGGGGTGAGCAATCAGCCCCAGCATTTT	CAVTPGAGVSNQPQHF
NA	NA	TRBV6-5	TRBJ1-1	TGTGCCAGCAGCCGTTTCGGCGGGGGCGAAACTGAAGCTTTCTTT	CASSRFGGGETEAFF
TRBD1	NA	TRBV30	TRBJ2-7	TGTGCCTGGGCCACCGGGACAGGGGCCGAGCAGTACTTC	CAWATGTGAEQYF
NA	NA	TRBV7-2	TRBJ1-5	TGTGCCAGCAGCCTCCGGGACATCGGGGGGGAGCCCCAGCATTTT	CASSLRDIGGEPQHF
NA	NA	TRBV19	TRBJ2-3	TGTGCCAGTAGTATCTACAGGGGACAACAGGCCCTCGGGGGTACGCAGTATTTT	CASSIYRGQQALGGTQYF
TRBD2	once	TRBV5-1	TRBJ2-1	TGCGCCAGCAGCGAGGGACTAGCCGTTTACAATGAGCAGTTCTTC	CASSEGLAVYNEQFF
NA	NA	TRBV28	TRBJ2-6	TGTGCCAGCAGTTCTCAGGGAAGTGGGGCCAACGTCCTGACTTTC	CASSSQGSGANVLTF
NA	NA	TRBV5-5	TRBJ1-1	TGTGCCAGCAGCTTGGTCCAGTTGAACACTGAAGCTTTCTTT	CASSLVQLNTEAFF
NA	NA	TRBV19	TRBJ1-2	TGTGCCAGTGCTCACGAGCCGGGGATCAGTGGCTACACCTTC	CASAHEPGISGYTF
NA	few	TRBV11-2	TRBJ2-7	TGTGCCAGCAGCTTGAGCTCCTACGAGCAGTACTTC	CASSLSSYEQYF
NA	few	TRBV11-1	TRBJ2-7	TGTGCCAGCAGCTTAGCTACATACGAGCAGTACTTC	CASSLATYEQYF
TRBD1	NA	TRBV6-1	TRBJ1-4	TGTGCCAGCAGTGAGACAGGGTCTGCAACTAATGAAAAACTGTTTTTT	CASSETGSATNEKLFF
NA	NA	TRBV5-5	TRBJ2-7	TGTGCCAGCACCCCGGGAGGGGGCGACGAGCAGTACTTC	CASTPGGGDEQYF
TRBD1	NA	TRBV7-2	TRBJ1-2	TGTGCCAGCAGCGCCCGGGACAGGGGCGGCTACACCTTC	CASSARDRGGYTF
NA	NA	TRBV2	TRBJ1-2	TGTGCCAGCGAGGTGGGGCAGACCTATGGCTACACCTTC	CASEVGQTYGYTF